This T cell receptor beta chain was retrieved from a study of response to subunit inactivated influenza vaccine. Study-wide findings and caveats: Each seasonal influenza vaccination recruits few new T cells, the authors suggested.

The CDR3 is 14 amino acids. Germline CDR1 and CDR2: MGHRA and YSYEKL. The V gene lost 4 bases and the J gene lost 6 bases, with 14 bases spanning the gap. Only a few counts were recorded for this clonotype. The antigen remains undetermined. TCRdb itself ran the RT-PCR reads through MiXCR, one entry per CDR3 protein. The sample carries approximately 530,000 distinct CDR3 sequences, approximately 7.8% recorded once. The chain is built from TRBV4-1 and TRBJ2-3, with D maybe TRBD2 (5 bases). The sequenced sample was PBMCs from blood, obtained around 25 months after vaccination. The origin of this receptor is a man aged 50 to 69 who received an inactivated influenza vaccine. The CDR3 sequence is CASSRAVARDTQYF. Written as DNA, the CDR3 is TGCGCCAGCAGCCGAGCCGTAGCGCGCGATACGCAGTATTTT.